This section outlines one TCR beta chain sequence together with its context. No antigen is known for it. Samples came from axillary lymph nodes draining the breast cancer. MiXCR was run by TCRdb on the multiplex PCR reads, yielding one entry per CDR3 protein. This table holds tens of thousands of distinct CDR3 sequences, around 30% found once. The CDR3 spans 13 residues. In germline, CDR1 is SGDLS, CDR2 YYNGEE. The data belong to a study of breast tumors, draining lymph nodes, adjacent tissues. General study findings and limits: Tumor TCR diversity was below lymph nodes but above nontumor tissue. Tumor T cell lymph node origin was a supported hypothesis, not proven.

The chain links TRBV9 to TRBJ2-1, with D possibly matching TRBD2 (6 bases). The TCR originated in a female donor with breast cancer. Some clones in this sample may be carry-over from other donors' samples. Input material: axillary lymph node tissue. CDR3 protein: CATGGTYYNEQFF. The CDR3 bases are TGTGCTACAGGCGGGACTTACTACAATGAGCAGTTCTTC.